These 7 T cell receptor beta chains originate from one sample sequenced in a study of regulatory T cells in long-lasting Graves disease. Construction of TCR beta libraries relied on iRepertoire HTBI primers and on Arm-PCR targeting CDR3 regions. TCRdb used MiXCR to reprocess the multiplex PCR reads, holding one entry per CDR3 protein. The data contain almost 350,000 distinct CDR3 sequences, about 20% of them seen just once; the ten biggest clones take up less than 35%. This sample's time point: persistent/refractory GD, antithyroid drugs over 5 years with positive TRAb. With RNA extracted from PBMCs as input, the TCR library was made. This sample comprised peripheral blood mononuclear cells (PBMCs), obtained when the disease was refractory, from a patient treated with antithyroid drugs. These receptors were obtained from a female donor with Graves disease.

This clonotype was detected many times. The genes are TRBV20-1 and TRBJ1-1; no definite D call. Germline CDR1 reads DFQATT; CDR2 reads SNEGSKA (reference sequence). The length of the CDR3 is 12 residues. Between the trimmed V and J ends, which lost 0 bases and 5 bases, there was a span of 7 bases. The CDR3 loop reads CSARDGGTEAFF. CDR3 bases: TGCAGTGCTAGAGATGGTGGTACTGAAGCTTTCTTT.

The chain combines TRBV4-1 with TRBJ2-2; no reliable D call. Germline CDR1 and CDR2: MGHRA and YSYEKL. V was pared by 4 bases and J by 0 bases, with 15 bases between. The CDR3 consists of 17 residues. The CDR3 region is CASSPLRGRANTGELFF. CDR3 nucleotides: TGCGCCAGCAGCCCACTTAGAGGCAGAGCGAACACCGGGGAGCTGTTTTTT.

In its sample, this clonotype was seen many times. This chain uses TRBV2 with TRBJ1-1; 7 bases are a match to TRBD1. The V and J ends lost 5 bases and 10 bases, in that order; junction bases with no gene match: 13. The CDR3 consists of 14 residues. Germline values: CDR1 SNHLY, CDR2 FYNNEI. CDR3: CASSKGQEAPGAFF. The CDR3, as DNA: TGTGCCAGCAGTAAAGGACAGGAGGCGCCAGGAGCTTTCTTT.

This clonotype appeared a few times. The junction and the germline gene differ at one end; a read error may be behind it. V gene TRBV4-1 combines with J gene TRBJ1-1; the D is unclear. The CDR3 consists of 13 residues. Germline V gene data show CDR1 as MGHRA and CDR2 as YSYEKL. In nucleotides, the CDR3 is TGCGCCAGCAGCCAAGATCAGTCCGGAGAAGCTCTCTTT. It translates to CASSQDQSGEALF.

This rearrangement joins TRBV6-2 or TRBV6-3 to TRBJ1-2, with TRBD1 matching 9 bases. From germline, CDR1 is MNHEY and CDR2 SVGEGT. With V trimmed by 4 bases and J by 6 bases, 9 bases remained unmatched. CDR3 size: 15 residues. The CDR3 coding sequence is TGTGCCAGCAGTTGGAGCGGGACAGGGCCCCATGGCTACACCTTC. Its translation: CASSWSGTGPHGYTF.

The CDR3 nucleotides read TGTGCCAGCAGCCCACGAGTTGACAGGAATGAAAAACTGTTTTTT. Its translation is CASSPRVDRNEKLFF. The rearrangement joins TRBV7-9 to TRBJ1-4; D is perhaps TRBD1 (6 bases). The CDR3 consists of 15 residues. Germline assignment: CDR1 SEHNR and CDR2 FQNEAQ (reference sequence). V was trimmed by 5 bases and J by 5 bases, leaving 15 bases between them.

The chain couples TRBV7-8 to TRBJ2-7; a possible D gene is TRBD2 (6 bases). The CDR3 sequence is 15 residues long. Trimming left V 2 bases short and J 2 bases short, with 13 bases between. Germline V gene sequence: CDR1 SGHVS, CDR2 FQNEAQ. Written as DNA, the CDR3 is TGTGCCAGCAGCTTACGAGCGGGTGACACCTACGAGCAGTACTTC. It encodes CASSLRAGDTYEQYF.